This T cell receptor (beta chain) was identified during a study of cytomegalovirus exposure and HLA in healthy donors. Regarding the study as a whole: Most subjects had HLA-A and HLA-B alleles reportedly predicted accurately by TCR beta sequences.

Germline CDR1 and CDR2: MNHEY and SVGAGI. Trimming took 6 bases from V and 8 from J, leaving 16 bases between them. This CDR3 has 13 amino acids. In the PCR, 60 Vbeta and 13 Jbeta primers were used. Libraries were prepared by immunoSEQ multiplex PCR; TCRdb keeps only in-frame clonotypes and omits some of them. Of 140,000 or so clones in the sample, 72% were seen once. About this clone itself: Its antigen is currently unknown.

The receptor was isolated from a man aged 35 to 55 in good health and CMV-seronegative. This chain links TRBV6-5 with TRBJ1-1; TRBD1 is a possible D gene (6 bases). The specimen sequenced was PBMCs. CDR3 in amino acids: CASRDTGNREAFF. The CDR3 DNA reads as TGTGCCAGCAGGGACACAGGGAACAGGGAAGCTTTCTTT.